This T cell receptor beta chain came from a study of T cell responses to AZD1222 COVID-19 vaccine. Study outcomes and limitations: The study found vaccine-associated CD4 TCRs spanning spike, dominant at 160-218 and 743-854.

The CDR3 has 15 residues. The germline V and J ends were trimmed by 0 bases and 5 bases, with 11 bases remaining between them. The germline V gene encodes CDR1 LNHNV and CDR2 YYDKDF (reference sequence). The protocol was immunoSEQ multiplex PCR, while the TCRdb copy is restricted to in-frame clones and leaves out a portion. The table has more than 70,000 clones, roughly 88% seen once. This clone appeared once. Antigen: not known. This receptor was identified in an adult in good health. The V and J genes are TRBV15 and TRBJ1-5; D is possibly TRBD1 (6 bases). The sequencing used peripheral blood, collected on day 0 of AZD1222 vaccination. Here the CDR3 DNA reads TGTGCCACCAGCAGAGATAGGGGGAACTATCAGCCCCAGCATTTT. It codes for CATSRDRGNYQPQHF.